This passage covers 10 T cell receptor beta chains from one sample sequenced in a study of blood T cell repertoires in COVID-19. Clones were read by immunoSEQ multiplex PCR, and TCRdb kept only the in-frame ones, dropping some. The data hold 55,000 to 70,000 clones, with about 79% observed a single time. The material sequenced was peripheral blood. These receptors were taken from a human donor in a cohort sampled during active COVID-19.

V gene TRBV10-1 combines with J gene TRBJ2-7, with D perhaps TRBD1 (6 bases). The ends were cut back, 4 bases at V and 7 bases at J, with 17 bases in the middle. The CDR3 contains 14 residues. Looked up from germline, CDR1 is WNHNN and CDR2 is SYGVQD (reference sequence). CDR3 in DNA: TGCGCCAGCAGTGTAGGGGGTAAGGGAAGTGAGCAGTACTTC. This encodes CASSVGGKGSEQYF.

The chain employs TRBV27 and TRBJ1-1, with D unclear. Between the trimmed V and J ends, which lost 10 bases and 6 bases, there was a span of 15 bases. Germline V gives CDR1 MNHEY, CDR2 SMNVEV (reference sequence). The CDR3 is made up of 12 amino acids. The CDR3 sequence is CATSSLSSEAFF. CDR3 nucleotide sequence: TGTGCCACCAGCTCTCTTTCTTCTGAAGCTTTCTTT.

J is TRBJ1-5 and V is TRBV24-1; TRBD1 matches at 11 bases. The CDR3 loop spans 14 amino acids. The V gene end was trimmed by 4 bases and the J gene end by 9 bases; junction bases not matched to a gene: 4. CDR1 and CDR2 from the germline V gene are KGHDR and SFDVKD. The CDR3 coding sequence is TGTGCCACCAGTGACCCCGGGACAGGGGGGCCCCAGCATTTT. This encodes CATSDPGTGGPQHF.

The rearrangement uses TRBV2 and TRBJ1-5; 9 bases match TRBD1. The CDR3 length is 14 residues. J was trimmed by 6 bases and V by 5 bases; bases with no gene match: 5. Germline values: CDR1 SNHLY, CDR2 FYNNEI. This CDR3 reads CASSRQGVGQPQHF. In DNA, the CDR3 is TGTGCCAGCAGTCGACAGGGGGTAGGTCAGCCCCAGCATTTT. The variable domain in full, with the rest retrieved from reference TRBV2 and TRBJ1-5, is EPEVTQTPSHQVTQMGQEVILRCVPISNHLYFYWYRQILGQKVEFLVSFYNNEISEKSEIFDDQFSVERPDGSNFTLKIRSTKLEDSAMYFCASSRQGVGQPQHFGDGTRLSIL.

The CDR3 protein is CASRAPGSSVEQYF. For the CDR3, the DNA is TGTGCCAGCAGGGCGCCCGGGAGCTCTGTCGAGCAGTACTTC. The V and J genes are TRBV6-5 and TRBJ2-7; TRBD2 might be the D (6 bases). Deletions cut 6 bases from V and 6 bases from J, with 18 bases between. CDR1 MNHEY and CDR2 SVGAGI come from the germline V gene. This CDR3 has 14 amino acids.

The chain recombines TRBV30 with TRBJ2-2; D is possibly TRBD1 (5 bases). Trimming took 4 bases from V and 3 from J, leaving 12 bases between them. Per the germline V gene, CDR1 is GTSNPN and CDR2 is SVGIG (reference sequence). This CDR3 has 14 residues. The CDR3 DNA follows: TGTGCCTGGAAGTCAGGGCTCGACACCGGGGAGCTGTTTTTT. This encodes CAWKSGLDTGELFF.

The chain joins TRBV14 to TRBJ2-1; 11 bases align to TRBD2. Germline-derived CDR1 and CDR2 are SGHDN and FVKESK. The CDR3 is 17 amino acids. The V segment lost 6 bases and the J segment 5 bases; nucleotides outside the gene matches: 12. CDR3 amino acids: CASSLIAGGLANNEQFF. In DNA form, the CDR3 reads TGTGCCAGCAGTCTTATAGCGGGAGGGTTAGCGAACAATGAGCAGTTCTTC.

The genes are TRBV10-3 and TRBJ2-1, with 11 bases aligning to TRBD2. Per germline, CDR1 ENHRY and CDR2 SYGVKD. The CDR3 covers 15 residues. V lost 4 bases to trimming and J lost 8 bases; unmatched junction nucleotides: 7. The CDR3: CAISGGSGGAHEQFF. CDR3 in DNA: TGTGCCATCAGTGGGGGTAGCGGGGGGGCCCATGAGCAGTTCTTC.

V and J are TRBV6-6 and TRBJ1-4; no clear D gene. Germline CDR1 and CDR2: MNHNY and SVGAGI (reference sequence). Trimming took 8 bases from V and 3 from J, leaving 7 bases between them. The CDR3 contains 12 residues. The CDR3 sequence: CASARSNEKLFF. In DNA, the CDR3 is TGTGCCAGCGCCAGGTCTAATGAAAAACTGTTTTTT.

J is TRBJ1-5 and V is TRBV5-5; D is perhaps TRBD1 (5 bases). There are 16 residues in the CDR3. V lost 1 base, J lost 3 bases, and 14 bases lay in between. Germline lookup yields CDR1 SGHKS and CDR2 YYEKEE (reference sequence). As DNA, the CDR3 is TGTGCCAGCAGCTTGCTGGGGGGACCGGCCAATCAGCCCCAGCATTTT. It is translated as CASSLLGGPANQPQHF.